The 6 T cell receptor beta chains reported below all come from one sample, sequenced in a study of STAT5B mutations in CD4+ large granular lymphocyte leukemia. TCRdb keeps only in-frame clones here, not all; method: immunoSEQ multiplex PCR. The top ten hold around 1.7% of the sample, which has about 35,000 clones, about 70% seen once. Material for sequencing was CD4+ T cells from blood buffy coats. The receptors were sampled from a human donor in good health.

The V gene is TRBV7-9, the J gene TRBJ2-7; 8 positions agree with TRBD1. This CDR3 region has 16 residues. V shed 3 bases, J shed 3 bases, and the junction held 10 bases outside the gene matches. The V gene's germline CDR1 is SEHNR and CDR2 FQNEAQ (reference sequence). The CDR3 region is CASSFGGQEGIYEQYF. The CDR3 DNA follows: TGTGCCAGCAGCTTCGGGGGACAGGAGGGGATCTACGAGCAGTACTTC.

The J gene is TRBJ1-5, the V gene TRBV7-9; perhaps TRBD1 as D (5 bases). Germline assignment: CDR1 SEHNR and CDR2 FQNEAQ (reference sequence). This CDR3 comprises 15 residues. V dropped 5 bases and J dropped 5 bases, with 16 bases sitting between them. The CDR3 spells CASSPSTTGHQPQHF. The CDR3, as DNA: TGTGCCAGCAGCCCTTCGACCACAGGACATCAGCCCCAGCATTTT.

The rearrangement uses TRBV6-1 and TRBJ2-7; D call uncertain. The CDR3 loop spans 15 amino acids. Germline V CDR1 and CDR2: MNHNS, SASEGT. Trimming took 2 bases from V and 2 from J, leaving 13 bases between them. The CDR3 loop is CASSELSADPYEQYF. CDR3 DNA: TGTGCCAGCAGTGAACTATCAGCAGACCCCTACGAGCAGTACTTC.

The chain links TRBV12-5 to TRBJ1-4; D not certain. The CDR3 runs to 14 residues. Germline V lookup: CDR1 LGHNT, CDR2 FRNRAP. V was trimmed by 3 bases and J by 8 bases, leaving 13 bases between them. This chain's CDR3 is CASGLGRPDEKLFF. The CDR3 nucleotides read TGTGCTAGTGGTTTAGGGAGACCCGACGAAAAACTGTTTTTT.

The chain has TRBV5-1 and TRBJ2-6; 7 nucleotides align to TRBD1. CDR1 is SGHRS, CDR2 YFSETQ, per germline. With V trimmed by 0 bases and J by 0 bases, 6 bases remained unmatched. The CDR3 has 18 residues. The CDR3 coding sequence is TGCGCCAGCAGCTTGGTACAGGGGCTCCGCTCTGGGGCCAACGTCCTGACTTTC. Residues: CASSLVQGLRSGANVLTF.

The CDR3 nucleotides read TGTGCCAGCAGTTGGACTAGCGGGGGCACAGATACGCAGTATTTT. Protein product: CASSWTSGGTDTQYF. This rearrangement joins TRBV27 to TRBJ2-3, with TRBD2 matching over 12 bases. The V gene's germline CDR1 is MNHEY and CDR2 SMNVEV (reference sequence). The V and J ends lost 4 bases and 1 base, in that order; junction bases with no gene match: 0. The CDR3 has 15 residues.